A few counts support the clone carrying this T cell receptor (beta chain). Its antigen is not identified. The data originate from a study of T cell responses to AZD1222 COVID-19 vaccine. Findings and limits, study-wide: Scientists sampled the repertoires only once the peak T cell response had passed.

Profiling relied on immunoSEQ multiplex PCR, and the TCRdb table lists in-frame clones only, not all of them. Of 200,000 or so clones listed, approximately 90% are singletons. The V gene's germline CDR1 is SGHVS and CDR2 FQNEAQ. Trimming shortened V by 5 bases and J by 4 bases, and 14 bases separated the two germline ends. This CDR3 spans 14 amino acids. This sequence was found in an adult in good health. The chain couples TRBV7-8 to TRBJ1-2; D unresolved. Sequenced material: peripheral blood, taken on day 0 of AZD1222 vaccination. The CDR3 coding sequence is TGTGCCAGCAGCCGAGGTGGGGTCGGCTATGGCTACACCTTC. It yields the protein CASSRGGVGYGYTF.